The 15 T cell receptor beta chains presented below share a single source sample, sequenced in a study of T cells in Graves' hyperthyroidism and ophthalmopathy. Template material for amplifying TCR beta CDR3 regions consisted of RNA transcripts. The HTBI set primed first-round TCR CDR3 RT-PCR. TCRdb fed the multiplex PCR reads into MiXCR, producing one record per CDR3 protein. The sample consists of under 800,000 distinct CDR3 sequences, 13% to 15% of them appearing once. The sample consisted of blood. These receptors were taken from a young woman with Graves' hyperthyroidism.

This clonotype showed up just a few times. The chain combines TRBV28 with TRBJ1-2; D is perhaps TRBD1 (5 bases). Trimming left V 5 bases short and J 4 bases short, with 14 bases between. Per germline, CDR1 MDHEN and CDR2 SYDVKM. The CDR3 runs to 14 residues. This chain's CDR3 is CASSLREGSYGYTF. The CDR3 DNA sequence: TGTGCCAGCAGTCTAAGGGAGGGGTCCTATGGCTACACCTTC.

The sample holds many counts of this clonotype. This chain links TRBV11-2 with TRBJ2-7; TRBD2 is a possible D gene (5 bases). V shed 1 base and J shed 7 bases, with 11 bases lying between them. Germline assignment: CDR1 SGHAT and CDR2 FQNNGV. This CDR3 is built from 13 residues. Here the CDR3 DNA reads TGTGCCAGCAGCTTAGGAGGGATAGGAGAGCAGTACTTC. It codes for CASSLGGIGEQYF.

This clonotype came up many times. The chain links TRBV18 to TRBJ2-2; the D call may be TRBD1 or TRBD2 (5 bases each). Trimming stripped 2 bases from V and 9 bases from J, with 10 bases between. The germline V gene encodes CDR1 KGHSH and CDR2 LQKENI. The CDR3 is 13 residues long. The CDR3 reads CASSPGGIRELFF. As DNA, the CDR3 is TGTGCCAGCTCACCAGGGGGAATCCGGGAGCTGTTTTTT.

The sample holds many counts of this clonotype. The CDR3 loop is CASSPNTGGPSYNEQFF. The CDR3 DNA follows: TGTGCCAGCAGTCCCAACACGGGCGGACCCTCCTACAATGAGCAGTTCTTC. This chain joins TRBV12-3 or TRBV12-4 and TRBJ2-1; no clear D. The CDR3 has 17 amino acids. V gave up 5 bases and J gave up 0 bases, with 17 bases separating them.

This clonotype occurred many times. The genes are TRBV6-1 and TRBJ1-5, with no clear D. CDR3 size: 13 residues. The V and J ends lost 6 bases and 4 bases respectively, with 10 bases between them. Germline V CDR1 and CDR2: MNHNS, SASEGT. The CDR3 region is CASSHGRNQPQHF. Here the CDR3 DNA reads TGTGCCAGCAGCCACGGGCGTAATCAGCCCCAGCATTTT.

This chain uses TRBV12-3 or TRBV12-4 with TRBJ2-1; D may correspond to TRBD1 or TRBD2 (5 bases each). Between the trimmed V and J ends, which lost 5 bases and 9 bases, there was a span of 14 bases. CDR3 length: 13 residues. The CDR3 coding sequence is TGTGCCAGCAGTCCCGCCCCGAGGGGTGAGCAGTTCTTC. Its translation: CASSPAPRGEQFF.

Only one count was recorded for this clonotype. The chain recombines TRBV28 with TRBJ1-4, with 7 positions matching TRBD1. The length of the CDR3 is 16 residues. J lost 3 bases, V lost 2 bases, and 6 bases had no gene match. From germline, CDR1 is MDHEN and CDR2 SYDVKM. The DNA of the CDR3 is TGTGCCAGCAGTTTAATCCTTCAGGGGGCTAATGAAAAACTGTTTTTT. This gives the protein CASSLILQGANEKLFF.

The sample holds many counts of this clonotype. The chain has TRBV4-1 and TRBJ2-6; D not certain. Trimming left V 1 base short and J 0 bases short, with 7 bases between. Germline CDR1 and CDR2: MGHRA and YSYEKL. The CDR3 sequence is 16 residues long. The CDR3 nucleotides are TGCGCCAGCAGCCAAGGTCGCGACTCTGGGGCCAACGTCCTGACTTTC. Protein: CASSQGRDSGANVLTF.

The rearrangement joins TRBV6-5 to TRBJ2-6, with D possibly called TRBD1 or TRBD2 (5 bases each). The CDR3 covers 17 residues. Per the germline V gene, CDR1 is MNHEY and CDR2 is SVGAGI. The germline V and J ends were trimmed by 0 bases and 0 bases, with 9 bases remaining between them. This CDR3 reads CASSYSRGFSGANVLTF. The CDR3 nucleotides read TGTGCCAGCAGTTACTCGAGGGGTTTCTCTGGGGCCAACGTCCTGACTTTC.

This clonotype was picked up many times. CDR3 DNA sequence: TGTGCCAGCTCACCACCGGGTACGGGGGAAGGAGAAGCTTTCTTT. Amino acid sequence: CASSPPGTGEGEAFF. The chain has TRBV18 and TRBJ1-1; perhaps TRBD1 as D (5 bases). V was cut by 0 bases and J by 8 bases, with 16 bases left in between. Germline loops: CDR1 KGHSH, CDR2 LQKENI. The CDR3 sequence is 15 residues long.

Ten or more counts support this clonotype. CDR3: CASLGLAGVAGAAGEQFF. The CDR3 nucleotides are TGTGCCAGCCTAGGACTAGCGGGAGTGGCGGGGGCTGCCGGTGAGCAGTTCTTC. The V and J genes are TRBV2 and TRBJ2-1; 13 positions match TRBD2. The germline CDR1 and CDR2 sequences are SNHLY and FYNNEI. The CDR3 covers 18 residues. V was pared by 8 bases and J by 9 bases, with 19 bases of the junction left unmatched.

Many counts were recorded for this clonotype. The CDR3 coding sequence is TGTGCCAGCAGCCAAAGTTCCTGGGACAGGGCAGCTTTCTTT. It codes for CASSQSSWDRAAFF. The gene calls are TRBV3-1 and TRBJ1-1, with 9 bases that match TRBD1. Per the germline V gene, CDR1 is LGHDT and CDR2 is YNNKEL (reference sequence). The length of the CDR3 is 14 residues. With V trimmed by 2 bases and J by 10 bases, 8 bases remained unmatched.

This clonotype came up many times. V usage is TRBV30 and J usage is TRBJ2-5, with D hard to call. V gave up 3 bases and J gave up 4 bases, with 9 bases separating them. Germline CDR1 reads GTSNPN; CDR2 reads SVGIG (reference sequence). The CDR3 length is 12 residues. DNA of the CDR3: TGTGCCTGGAGCCTAGATGTAGAGACCCAGTACTTC. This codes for CAWSLDVETQYF.

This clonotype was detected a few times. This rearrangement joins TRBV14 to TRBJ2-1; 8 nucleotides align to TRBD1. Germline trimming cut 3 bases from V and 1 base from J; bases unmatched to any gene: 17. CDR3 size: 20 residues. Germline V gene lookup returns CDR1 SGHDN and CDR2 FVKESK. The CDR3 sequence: CASSHRTGLLVSESYNEQFF. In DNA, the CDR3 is TGTGCCAGCAGCCACCGGACAGGGCTTCTCGTGTCGGAATCCTACAATGAGCAGTTCTTC.

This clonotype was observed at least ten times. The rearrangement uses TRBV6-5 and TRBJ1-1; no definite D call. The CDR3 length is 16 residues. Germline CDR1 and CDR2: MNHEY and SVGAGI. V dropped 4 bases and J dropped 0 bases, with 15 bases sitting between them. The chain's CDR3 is CASSSRLRRVNTEAFF. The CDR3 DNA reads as TGTGCCAGCAGTTCTCGACTCCGAAGGGTGAACACTGAAGCTTTCTTT.